Below, one T cell receptor (beta chain) is given with its context. No antigen is known for it. This entry comes from a study of blood T cells in healthy people across ages. General study findings and limits: Per million T cells, TCR beta diversity dropped roughly linearly as age increased. Naive T cell percentage showed a strong correlation with TCR beta diversity.

It was approximately 9 milliliters of peripheral blood that were drawn from each donor. A minimum of 5 micrograms of total RNA was extracted per sample. The CDR3 loop spans 12 amino acids. The V gene's germline CDR1 is MNHEY and CDR2 SVGEGT. Through a sample-barcoded 5' primer and a J-beta primer mix, a second PCR was run for roughly 7 to 12 cycles. One entry per CDR3 protein results from TCRdb running MiXCR on the 5' RACE reads. This sample has around 800,000 distinct CDR3 sequences, with 40% to 50% found just once. The clonotype originates from a man in his fifties or sixties in good health. The chain is built from TRBV6-2 or TRBV6-3 and TRBJ2-5, with D unclear. The J call may be wrong; the DNA end is better matched by TRBJ2-7. Material for sequencing was blood. CDR3 nucleotide sequence: TGTGCCAGCAGCGATACATGGGGCGAGCAGTACTTC. Protein sequence: CASSDTWGEQYF.